This TCR beta chain is drawn from a study of control samples from healthy donors and cancer patients. The CDR3 totals 14 residues. V shed 7 bases and J 6 bases; nucleotides not matched to a gene: 10. Germline assignment: CDR1 SGHRS and CDR2 YFSETQ. TCRdb's copy holds only in-frame clones and misses some; the assay was immunoSEQ multiplex PCR. This sample has fewer than 200,000 clones; approximately 94% occur once, and the top ten carry about 1.4%. The specimen sequenced was blood. This chain connects TRBV5-1 to TRBJ2-3; 8 positions agree with TRBD1. The receptor comes from a man aged 25 to 45 in good health. CDR3 bases: TGCGCCAGCCGACAGGGGACCCAGGGGGATACGCAGTATTTT. Its translation is CASRQGTQGDTQYF.